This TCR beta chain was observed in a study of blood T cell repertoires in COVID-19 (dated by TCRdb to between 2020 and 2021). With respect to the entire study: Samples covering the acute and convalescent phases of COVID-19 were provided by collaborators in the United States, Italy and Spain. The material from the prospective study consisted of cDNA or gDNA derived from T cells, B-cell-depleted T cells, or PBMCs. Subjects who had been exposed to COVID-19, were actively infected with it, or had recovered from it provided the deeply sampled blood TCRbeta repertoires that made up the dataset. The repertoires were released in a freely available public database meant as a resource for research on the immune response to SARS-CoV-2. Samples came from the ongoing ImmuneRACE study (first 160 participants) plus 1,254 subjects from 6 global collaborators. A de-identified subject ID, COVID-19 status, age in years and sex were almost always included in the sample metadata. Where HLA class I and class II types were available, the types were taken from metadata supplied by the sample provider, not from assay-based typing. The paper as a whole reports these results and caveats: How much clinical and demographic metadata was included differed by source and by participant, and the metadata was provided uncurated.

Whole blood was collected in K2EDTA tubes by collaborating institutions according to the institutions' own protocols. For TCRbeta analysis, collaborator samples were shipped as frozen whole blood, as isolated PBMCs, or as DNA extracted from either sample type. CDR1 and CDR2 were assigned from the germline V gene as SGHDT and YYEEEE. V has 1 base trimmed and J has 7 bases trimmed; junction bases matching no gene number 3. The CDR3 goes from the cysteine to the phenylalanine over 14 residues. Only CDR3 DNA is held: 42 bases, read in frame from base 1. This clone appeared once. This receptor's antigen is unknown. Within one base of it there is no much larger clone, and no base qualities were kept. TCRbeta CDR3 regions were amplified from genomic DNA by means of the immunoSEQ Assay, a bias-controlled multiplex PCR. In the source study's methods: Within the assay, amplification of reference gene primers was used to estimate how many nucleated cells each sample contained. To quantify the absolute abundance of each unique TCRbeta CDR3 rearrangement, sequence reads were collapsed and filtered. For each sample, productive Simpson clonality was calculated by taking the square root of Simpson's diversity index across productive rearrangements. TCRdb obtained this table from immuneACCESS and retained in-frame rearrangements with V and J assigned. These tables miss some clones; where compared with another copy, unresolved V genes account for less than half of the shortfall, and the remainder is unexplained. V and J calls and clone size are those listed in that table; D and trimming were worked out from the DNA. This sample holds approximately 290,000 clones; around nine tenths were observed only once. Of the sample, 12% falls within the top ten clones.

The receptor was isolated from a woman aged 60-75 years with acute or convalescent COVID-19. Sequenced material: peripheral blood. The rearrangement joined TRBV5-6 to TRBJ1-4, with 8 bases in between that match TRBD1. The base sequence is TGTGCCAGCAGCTTGACGACAGGGGTTGAAAAACTGTTTTTT. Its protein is CASSLTTGVEKLFF.